What follows describes a single T cell receptor beta chain. The antigen it recognizes is unknown. Qualities for individual bases were not recorded, and no much larger clone is one base off. This record comes from a study of early T cells in non-severe SARS-CoV-2 infection (dated by TCRdb to the early 2020s). Turning to the overall study: Because TCR sequencing relied on bulk RNA taken from unsorted whole blood, pairing of alpha and beta chains was not possible. The study at large found these results: VDJdb matching was skewed toward anti-spike CD8 responses and likely underestimated virus-specific expansions by missing private and CD4 specificities.

The CDR3 sequence holds 11 residues, the cysteine and phenylalanine included. Kept here is only the CDR3 DNA, which spans 33 bases and is read in frame from base 1. The germline V gene (reference sequence) provides CDR1 GTSNPN and CDR2 SVGIG. Trimming removed 7 bases from V and 1 base from J, leaving 7 bases between the germline ends. The study was a case-control design nested within a healthcare worker cohort in London, UK, with weekly nasopharyngeal swab PCR tests and blood sampling. Healthcare workers were enrolled in the week of the UK lockdown, from 23 to 31 March 2020, and were followed every week for up to roughly 15 weeks. The library came from 5' RACE. The listed sequencing device is NextSeq 500. The TCR library protocol attached unique molecular identifiers to individual cDNA molecules to correct for sequencing error and PCR bias. Sequencing covered both TCR alpha and beta chains, and within each sample the abundances of alpha and beta sequences were tightly co-correlated. Turning to the authors' computational methods: Decombinator V4 was used to annotate the V gene, J gene and CDR3 of the TCR sequences. TCRs were defined as expanded if a significant change between any two time points was detected under a Poisson model with p below 0.0001. TCR abundances were normalised to the total number of TCRs sequenced per sample and were expressed as counts per million. MAIT TCRs were defined by TRAV1-2 paired with TRAJ12, TRAJ20 or TRAJ33, and iNKT TCRs by TRAV10 paired with TRAJ18. VDJdb, accessed 1 November 2021, was searched for CMV, EBV and SARS-CoV-2 annotated TCRs, with TCRs annotated for multiple antigens excluded. TCRdb itself trimmed the public reads at Q25 with fastp, ran MiXCR and retained productive beta chains. Every CDR3 protein is listed once, alongside the most common genes and DNA of its rows. These V and J calls are TCRdb output, not the study's own analysis. The sample table lists just under 45,000 distinct CDR3 sequences, 9.5% to 13% of them with a count of one. The top ten clonotypes cover about 9.5% of the sample.

The sequence joins TRBV30 to TRBJ1-2, with no reliable assignment of the D segment. This receptor was obtained from an adult who was a healthcare worker with PCR-confirmed SARS-CoV-2 infection or an uninfected control (not recorded which). Specimen: whole blood. The DNA reads TGTGCCTTAGCAAATAACTATGGCTACACCTTC. This gives the protein CALANNYGYTF.